This T cell receptor (beta chain) was sequenced during a study of PD-L1 blockade in urothelial cancer. Whole-study context: After treatment start, blood was analyzed at 3 weeks (second dose) and at 6 weeks.

V lost 5 bases and J lost 8; bases outside the gene matches: 9. The length of the CDR3 is 14 residues. CDR1 is SGHDT and CDR2 is YYEEEE in the germline V gene. Repertoires were generated with immunoSEQ multiplex PCR, while TCRdb's copy carries only in-frame clones and drops some. Here the sample spans about 88,000 clones, approximately 90% being singletons. The TCR sequence derives from a man aged 60 to 75 with urothelial cancer. The input for sequencing was PBMCs, taken around atezolizumab (anti-PD-L1) treatment. The chain recombines TRBV5-6 with TRBJ2-2; 7 bases are a match to TRBD1. CDR3 sequence reads: CASRAAGGSGELFF. Written as DNA, the CDR3 is TGTGCCAGCAGAGCTGCAGGGGGAAGTGGGGAGCTGTTTTTT.